What follows describes a single TCR beta chain. This clonotype showed up many times. It has no known antigen specificity. Base qualities are not provided; no much larger clone lies one nucleotide away. Around 510 ng RNA was reverse transcribed with SuperScript III using primers against the alpha and beta constant regions. Separate alpha and beta chain libraries were made by chain-specific third strand synthesis with multiplexing indices. To avoid primer bias, the protocol used one single primer pair to amplify every rearrangement within a chain, and the protocol also attached molecular barcodes to each cDNA molecule. Purified cDNA was ligated with T4 RNA Ligase 1 onto a 5' RACE adapter bearing a random hexamer and the SP2 sequencing primer site. Second strand synthesis was primed from the SP2 site with Phusion polymerase, using slow temperature ramps to favor optimal annealing. Each molecule's 12-nucleotide barcode consisted of two random hexamer sequences, both added before amplification and joined together. A short first PCR added P5 and P7 adapter elements plus a second index, followed by an approximately 23-cycle amplification PCR with P5s and P7 primers. Libraries received around 25 PCR cycles in total, were quantified on a Qubit, sized on a Bioanalyzer, and diluted to roughly 3.6 nM. Normalized libraries were sequenced on an Illumina MiSeq with 2 x 250 paired-end kits. Into around 9.5 ul Tris-Cl, the reverse transcription reactions were eluted following cleanup on MinElute columns. A 1:1 ratio of AMPure XP beads was used to clean the adapter ligations after they had run for around 20 hours at 16 degrees C. From the authors' description of their analysis: Demultiplexed FASTQ files were processed with a modified Decombinator that output V, J, insert and barcode information. Sequences that shared a barcode but differed from the dominant sequence were discarded as errors, and original cDNA molecules were estimated by counting barcodes clustered at Levenshtein distance 3. Downstream analyses used R packages ineq, vegan, igraph and RCytoscape, with IMGT nomenclature and CDR3 definitions. The authors computed V gene usage over distinct sequences and counted each TCR a single time to avoid skew from clonal expansion. Unique CDR3 amino acid sequences within a donor were connected in similarity networks whenever two sequences differed by a single Levenshtein edit. Published HIV-specific CDR3s (over 90 alpha, roughly 690 beta) and CMV-specific CDR3s (approximately 13 alpha, a few hundred beta) were compiled and searched for in the repertoires. Random subsampling to size-matched repertoires showed patients' decreased diversity was not caused by their lower sequence numbers. TCRdb trimmed public reads at Q25 via fastp, called clones via MiXCR and kept in-frame beta chains. Rows with a matching CDR3 protein are joined into one entry that keeps the most common DNA and genes. TCRdb, not the authors, supplied the V and J calls. This sample gives roughly 11,000 distinct CDR3 sequences in total; 5% to 6.5% of them show up just once. The ten biggest clones cover roughly 3.8% of the sample.

Whole blood was used without cell fractionation, so all unsorted peripheral T cells were reflected in the repertoire. Roughly 10 uninfected healthy donors were sampled as controls, four of whom were sampled twice about 3 months apart. For RNA extraction, an approximately 2.3 ml sample of peripheral blood was drawn into Tempus tubes. Residual genomic DNA was removed with the TURBO-DNase kit and globin mRNA was depleted with GLOBINclear. The data are from a study of HIV-infected patients and healthy controls (dated by TCRdb to 2013 to 2014). With respect to the entire study: The study tested whether deep TCR repertoire sequencing of HIV patients' small blood samples could capture immune perturbation and reconstitution.

General conclusions and limits of the study: Unequal numbers of distinct sequences between patients and controls complicated comparisons, and size-matching overweighted rare events from HIV-infected data. Most CMV-associated CDR3s became more frequent during therapy, although their change was not significant, whereas HIV-associated CDR3s showed a significant decrease in frequency. Eight alpha and eight beta V genes showed significantly different mean usage between HIV-infected patients and controls. Significantly higher mean Gini indices were seen in HIV-infected repertoires than in controls, possibly reflecting oligoclonality. The apparent post-therapy recovery of the Gini index in HIV-infected patients was not reproduced in size-matched repertoire data. In the study, no determination of donor HLA types was made. In the samples, alpha-beta chain pairing was left undetermined. By Jaccard index and by the count of highly shared sequences, healthy controls shared more CDR3s between individuals than HIV+ patients did. Processing was restricted to sixteen HIV-infected individuals, which the authors judged to be a major constraint on the generalizability of the findings. The use of whole blood limited sequencing depth and precluded separation of the dynamics of distinct T-cell subpopulations. The study cohorts differed slightly in age and sex profile, but those differences did not account for the observed differences in diversity. Alpha-chain CDR3s from MAIT cells appeared at high frequency in healthy controls but were severely depleted in HIV+ repertoires. Compared with untreated HIV+ repertoires, healthy control repertoires had roughly threefold more distinct CDR3s and a higher Shannon diversity.

This clonotype originated in an adult in good health. The material sequenced was blood.

The CDR3 is CASSQDSWGARNTEAFF. The nucleotide sequence is TGCGCCAGCAGCCAAGATTCGTGGGGGGCTAGGAACACTGAAGCTTTCTTT. This receptor chain uses TRBV4-1 and TRBJ1-1, with a tentative D gene TRBD1 over 6 matching bases. CDR1 MGHRA and CDR2 YSYEKL are derived from the germline V gene. The junction shows trimming of 0 bases on V and 1 base on J, plus 15 bases between the germline ends. CDR3 length: 17 amino acids, cysteine to phenylalanine. Just the 51-base CDR3 DNA is kept, in frame starting at base 1.